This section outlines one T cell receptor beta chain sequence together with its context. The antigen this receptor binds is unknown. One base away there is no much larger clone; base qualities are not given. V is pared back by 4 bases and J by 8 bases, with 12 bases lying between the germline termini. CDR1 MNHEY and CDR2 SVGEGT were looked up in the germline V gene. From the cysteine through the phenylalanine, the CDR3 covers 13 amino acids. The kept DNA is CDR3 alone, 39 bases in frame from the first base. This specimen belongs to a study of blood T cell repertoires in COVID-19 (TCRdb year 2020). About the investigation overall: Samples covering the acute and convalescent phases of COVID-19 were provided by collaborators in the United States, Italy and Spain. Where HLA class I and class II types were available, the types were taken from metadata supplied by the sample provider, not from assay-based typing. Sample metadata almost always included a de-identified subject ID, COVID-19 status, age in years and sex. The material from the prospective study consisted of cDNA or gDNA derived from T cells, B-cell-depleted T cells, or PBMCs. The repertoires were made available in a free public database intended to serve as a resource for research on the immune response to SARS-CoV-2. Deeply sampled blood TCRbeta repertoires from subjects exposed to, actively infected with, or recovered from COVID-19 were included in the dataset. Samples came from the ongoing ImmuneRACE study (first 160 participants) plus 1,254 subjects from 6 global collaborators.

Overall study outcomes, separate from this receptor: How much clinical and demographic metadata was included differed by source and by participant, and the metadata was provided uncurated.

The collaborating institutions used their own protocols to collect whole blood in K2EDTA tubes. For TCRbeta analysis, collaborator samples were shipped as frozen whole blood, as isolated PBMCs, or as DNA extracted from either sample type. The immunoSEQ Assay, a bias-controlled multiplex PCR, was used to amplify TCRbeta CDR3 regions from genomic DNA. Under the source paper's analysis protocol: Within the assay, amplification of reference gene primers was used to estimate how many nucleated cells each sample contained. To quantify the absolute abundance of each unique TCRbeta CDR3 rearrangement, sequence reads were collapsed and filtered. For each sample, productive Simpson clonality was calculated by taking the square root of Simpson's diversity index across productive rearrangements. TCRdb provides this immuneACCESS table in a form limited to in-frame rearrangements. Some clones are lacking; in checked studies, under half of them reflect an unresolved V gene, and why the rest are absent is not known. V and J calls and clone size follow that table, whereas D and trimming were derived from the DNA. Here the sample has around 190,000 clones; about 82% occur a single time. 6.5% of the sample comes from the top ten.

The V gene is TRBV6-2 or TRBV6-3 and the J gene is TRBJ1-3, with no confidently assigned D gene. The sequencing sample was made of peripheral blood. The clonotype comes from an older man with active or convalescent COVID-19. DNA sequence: TGTGCCAGCAGTTTCCCGGGAACCGACACCATATATTTT. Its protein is CASSFPGTDTIYF.